The clone carrying this T cell receptor (beta chain) occurred a few times. Its specificity is unknown. The data originate from a study of cytomegalovirus exposure and HLA in healthy donors. The assay was immunoSEQ multiplex PCR, and TCRdb's table has in-frame clones only and misses some. Here the sample spans about 250,000 clones, approximately 87% being singletons. Study results and limitations: Three CMV-associated chains proved CMV antigen-specific in vitro. Subsequent analysis revealed that first-cohort TCR clusters tended to co-occur in the roughly 120 validation repertoires. It was about 180 TCR beta chains that were listed as cytomegalovirus-associated. Despite most TCR sequences being rare, some public TCRs occurred in many donors.

Trimming stripped 0 bases from V and 3 bases from J, with 9 bases between. Germline CDR1 and CDR2: MNHNY and SVGAGI (reference sequence). CDR3 size: 14 residues. Sequenced material: PBMCs. The origin of this receptor is a man aged 18 to 29 in good health and CMV-seronegative. The chain employs TRBV6-6 and TRBJ2-7, with no clear D. The CDR3 sequence: CASSYSSPNYEQYF. The DNA of the CDR3 is TGTGCCAGCAGTTACTCGTCCCCCAACTACGAGCAGTACTTC.